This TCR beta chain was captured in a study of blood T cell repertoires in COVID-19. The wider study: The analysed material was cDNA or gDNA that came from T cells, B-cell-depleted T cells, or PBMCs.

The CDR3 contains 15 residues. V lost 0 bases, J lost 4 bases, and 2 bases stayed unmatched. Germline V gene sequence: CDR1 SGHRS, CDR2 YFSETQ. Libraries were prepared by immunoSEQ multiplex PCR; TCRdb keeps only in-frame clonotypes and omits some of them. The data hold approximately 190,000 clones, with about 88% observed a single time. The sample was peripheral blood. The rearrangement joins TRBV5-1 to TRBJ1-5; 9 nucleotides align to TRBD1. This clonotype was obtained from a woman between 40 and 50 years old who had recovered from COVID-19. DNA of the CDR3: TGCGCCAGCAGCTTGGCCGGACAGGGGAATCAGCCCCAGCATTTT. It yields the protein CASSLAGQGNQPQHF.